There are many counts of the clone carrying this T cell receptor beta chain. This sample was included in a study of breast tumors, draining lymph nodes, adjacent tissues. Per the germline V gene, CDR1 is ENHRY and CDR2 is SYGVKD. V lost 6 bases and J 6 bases, leaving 15 bases between the germline ends. This CDR3 contains 13 residues. One entry per CDR3 protein results from TCRdb running MiXCR on the multiplex PCR reads. This sample carries approximately 45,000 distinct CDR3 sequences, roughly 23% of them seen once, and the ten largest clones take about 8%. This clonotype was obtained from a female donor with breast cancer. Some clones in this sample may be carry-over from other donors' samples. This rearrangement joins TRBV10-3 to TRBJ2-7, with D uncertain. Sequenced material: breast tumor tissue. CDR3: CAIRGDKVAEQYF. The CDR3 nucleotides are TGTGCCATCAGGGGTGACAAGGTGGCCGAGCAGTACTTC.